Sequencing of this T cell receptor (beta chain) was carried out in a study of spatial heterogeneity in lung cancer. Individually, TCR cDNA molecules were each labelled with a unique molecular identifier. TCRdb re-called the 5' RACE reads with MiXCR, one entry per CDR3 protein. Among about 44,000 distinct CDR3 sequences listed, around 15% were seen once. With 4 bases removed from V and 5 bases from J, the gap between germline ends came to 14 bases. Germline CDR1 MDHEN, CDR2 SYDVKM. The CDR3 runs 15 residues. This clonotype showed up just a few times. Time point in this sample: sample taken at primary tumor resection. Extraction of whole RNA from tumor, nontumor lung or frozen PBMC preceded unsorted sequencing. 72 TRACERx patients with early, untreated non-small cell lung cancer donated samples.

This chain uses TRBV28 with TRBJ2-2, with D tentatively TRBD2 (6 bases). The TCR was taken from a male donor with early-stage non-small cell lung cancer. The sample here was PBMCs, taken at surgery. CDR3 DNA sequence: TGTGCCAGCAGTTGGCCGGGACTCACAACCGGGGAGCTGTTTTTT. Residues: CASSWPGLTTGELFF.